This T cell receptor (beta chain) derives from a study of control samples from healthy donors and cancer patients. Assay used: immunoSEQ multiplex PCR; TCRdb lists only in-frame clones, some missing. The sample lists approximately 160,000 clones, around nine tenths occurring once. The V and J ends lost 7 bases and 6 bases, in that order; junction bases with no gene match: 6. The CDR3 totals 14 residues. The germline V gene has CDR1 MNHNY and CDR2 SVGAGI (reference sequence). The sequence was obtained from a woman aged 25 to 39 in good health. The source material was blood. J is TRBJ2-2 and V is TRBV6-6; 9 bases fit TRBD1. DNA for the CDR3: TGTGCCAGCAAGCGGGACAGGGCGGCCGGGGAGCTGTTTTTT. This translates into CASKRDRAAGELFF.